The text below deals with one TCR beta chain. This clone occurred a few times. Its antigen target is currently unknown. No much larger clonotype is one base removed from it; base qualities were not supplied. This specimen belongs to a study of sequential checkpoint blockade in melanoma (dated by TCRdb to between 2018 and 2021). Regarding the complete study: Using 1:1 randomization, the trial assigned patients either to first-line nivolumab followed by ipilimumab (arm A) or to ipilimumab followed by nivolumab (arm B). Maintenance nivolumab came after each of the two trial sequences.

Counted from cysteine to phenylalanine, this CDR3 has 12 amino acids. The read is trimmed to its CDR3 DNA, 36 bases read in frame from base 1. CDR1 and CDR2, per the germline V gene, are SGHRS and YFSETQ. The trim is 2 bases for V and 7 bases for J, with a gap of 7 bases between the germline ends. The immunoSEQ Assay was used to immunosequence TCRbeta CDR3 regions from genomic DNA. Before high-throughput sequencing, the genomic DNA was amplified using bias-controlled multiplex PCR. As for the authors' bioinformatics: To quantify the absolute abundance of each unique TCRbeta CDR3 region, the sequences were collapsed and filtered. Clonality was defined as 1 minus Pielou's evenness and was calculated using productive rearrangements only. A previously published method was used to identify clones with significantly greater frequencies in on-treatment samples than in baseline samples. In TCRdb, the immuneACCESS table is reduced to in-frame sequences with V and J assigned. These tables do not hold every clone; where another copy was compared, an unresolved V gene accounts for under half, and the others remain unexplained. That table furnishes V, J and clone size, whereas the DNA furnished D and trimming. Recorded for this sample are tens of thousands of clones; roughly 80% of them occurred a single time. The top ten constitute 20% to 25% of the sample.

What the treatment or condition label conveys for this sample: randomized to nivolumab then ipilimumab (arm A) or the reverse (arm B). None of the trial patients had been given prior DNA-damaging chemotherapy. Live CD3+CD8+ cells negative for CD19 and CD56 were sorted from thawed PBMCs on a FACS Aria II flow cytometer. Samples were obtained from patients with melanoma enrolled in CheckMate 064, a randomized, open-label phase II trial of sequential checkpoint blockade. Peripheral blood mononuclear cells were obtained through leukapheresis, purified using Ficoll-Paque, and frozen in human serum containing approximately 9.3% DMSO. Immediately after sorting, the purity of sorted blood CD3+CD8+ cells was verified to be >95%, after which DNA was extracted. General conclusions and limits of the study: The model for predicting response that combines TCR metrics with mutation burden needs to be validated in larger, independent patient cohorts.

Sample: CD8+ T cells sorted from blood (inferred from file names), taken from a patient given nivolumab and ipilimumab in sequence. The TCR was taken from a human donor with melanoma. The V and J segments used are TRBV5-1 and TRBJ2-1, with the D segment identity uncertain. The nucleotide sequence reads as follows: TGCGCCAGCAGCTTCAGTAATAATGAGCAGTTCTTC. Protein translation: CASSFSNNEQFF. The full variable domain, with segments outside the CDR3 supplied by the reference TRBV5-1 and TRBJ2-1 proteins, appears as KAGVTQTPRYLIKTRGQQVTLSCSPISGHRSVSWYQQTPGQGLQFLFEYFSETQRNKGNFPGRFSGRQFSNSRSEMNVSTLELGDSALYLCASSFSNNEQFFGPGTRLTVL.